Following are 24 T cell receptor beta chains from one sample sequenced in a study of Graves' ophthalmopathy and Graves' hyperthyroidism. The authors amplified TCR beta CDR3 regions, and they did so from RNA transcripts for repertoire sequencing. Investigators did first-round RT-PCR with HTBI primers, then second-round multiplex PCR. MiXCR, run by TCRdb on the multiplex PCR reads, gives a single entry per CDR3 protein. The sample contains some 160,000 distinct CDR3 sequences, around 39% of which appear only once. Specimen: peripheral blood. The receptors were sampled from a man younger than 45 with Graves' ophthalmopathy.

The table lists this clonotype with many counts. The genes are TRBV24-1 and TRBJ2-7, with D possibly matching TRBD2 (5 bases). Trimming removed 4 bases from V and 5 bases from J, with 11 bases in between. CDR3 size: 13 residues. Germline V gene lookup returns CDR1 KGHDR and CDR2 SFDVKD. This CDR3 reads CATSDTHGNEQYF. CDR3 nucleotides: TGTGCCACCAGTGACACCCACGGGAACGAGCAGTACTTC.

The CDR3 loop is CATSPGLSYGYTF. The CDR3 nucleotides read TGTGCCACCAGCCCGGGATTGAGCTATGGCTACACCTTC. The chain uses TRBV24-1 and TRBJ1-2; D call uncertain. V lost 7 bases, J lost 4 bases, and 12 bases lay in between. CDR1 and CDR2 from the germline V gene are KGHDR and SFDVKD. This CDR3 spans 13 amino acids.

This clonotype came up many times. This sequence joins TRBV20-1 and TRBJ2-7; TRBD1 agrees at 9 bases. The germline CDR1 and CDR2 sequences are DFQATT and SNEGSKA (reference sequence). This CDR3 has 12 residues. V shed 5 bases, J shed 5 bases, and the junction held 4 bases outside the gene matches. CDR3 sequence (DNA): TGCAGTGCTCCCAGACAGGGGGACGAGCAGTACTTC. Amino acids: CSAPRQGDEQYF.

The rearrangement links TRBV29-1 to TRBJ2-5, with D maybe TRBD2 (6 bases). This CDR3 is 12 amino acids long. V gave up 4 bases and J gave up 5 bases, with 11 bases separating them. Per germline, CDR1 SQVTM and CDR2 ANQGSEA. The CDR3 reads CSVADGRETQYF. As DNA, the CDR3 is TGCAGCGTTGCCGATGGGAGGGAGACCCAGTACTTC.

There are many counts of this clonotype. The chain recombines TRBV12-3 or TRBV12-4 with TRBJ2-6; unclear D gene. The CDR3 is 11 residues long. V lost 7 bases, J lost 19 bases, and 17 bases lay in between. The CDR3 sequence is CASTPWLGFTF. The CDR3 DNA sequence: TGTGCCAGCACTCCTTGGCTGGGCTTCACTTTC.

This clonotype showed up many times. Germline is not matched at one junction end, which may reflect a read error. The chain employs TRBV6-5 and TRBJ1-1, with unresolved D. This CDR3 contains 15 residues. Germline V gene data show CDR1 as MNHEY and CDR2 as SVGAGI. The CDR3 spells CASRYYPERNTEAFF. CDR3 bases: TGTGCCAGCAGATACTACCCAGAGAGAAACACTGAAGCTTTCTTT.

V and J are TRBV28 and TRBJ1-6, with no clear D. The CDR3 loop spans 17 amino acids. The V end was cut by 2 bases, the J end by 4 bases, with 15 bases between. Germline-derived CDR1 and CDR2 are MDHEN and SYDVKM. The DNA for the CDR3 is TGTGCCAGCAGTTTACGTGTCAGGCGCCTGTATAATTCACCCCTCCACTTT. Its translation: CASSLRVRRLYNSPLHF.

The chain carries TRBV5-1 and TRBJ1-1, with D unclear. Between the trimmed V and J ends, which lost 6 bases and 2 bases, there was a span of 14 bases. The CDR3 runs 14 residues. From germline, CDR1 is SGHRS and CDR2 YFSETQ. The CDR3 sequence: CASTRDAGNTEAFF. The CDR3 region has the DNA TGCGCCAGCACCCGGGATGCAGGAAACACTGAAGCTTTCTTT.

This clonotype was found many times. J is TRBJ2-7 and V is TRBV6-2 or TRBV6-3; TRBD2 might be the D (6 bases). This CDR3 spans 16 amino acids. Trimming took off 8 bases at V and 0 bases at J, with 20 bases between the two ends. Germline V CDR1 and CDR2: MNHEY, SVGEGT. CDR3 bases: TGTGCCAGCGAGGGCAGGGCCCTCGGGAGCTCCTACGAGCAGTACTTC. Its translation: CASEGRALGSSYEQYF.

This chain links TRBV7-2 with TRBJ2-7, with 10 bases matching TRBD1. With V trimmed by 8 bases and J by 2 bases, 6 bases remained unmatched. The V gene's germline CDR1 is SGHTA and CDR2 FQGNSA. This CDR3 spans 14 amino acids. The CDR3 DNA reads TGTGCCAGCGCCACCGGGACAGGGGCCTACGAGCAGTACTTC. This gives the protein CASATGTGAYEQYF.

This chain joins TRBV11-2 and TRBJ2-7; 8 nucleotides agree with TRBD2. Germline V CDR1 and CDR2: SGHAT, FQNNGV. V was pared by 2 bases and J by 0 bases, with 6 bases of the junction left unmatched. The CDR3 runs to 16 residues. This CDR3 reads CASSLMAGGYSYEQYF. The CDR3 DNA follows: TGTGCCAGCAGCTTAATGGCGGGAGGATACTCCTACGAGCAGTACTTC.

The CDR3 nucleotides are TGTGCCAGCAGTTACCGACAGGGCCCCTACGAGCAGTACTTC. This encodes CASSYRQGPYEQYF. This chain joins TRBV6-2 or TRBV6-3 and TRBJ2-7; TRBD1 matches at 7 bases. CDR1 is MNHEY and CDR2 is SVGEGT in the germline V gene. V trimming: 2 bases; J trimming: 2 bases; junction bases outside the gene matches: 3. CDR3 size: 14 residues.

This clonotype has a count of ten or more. This chain uses TRBV5-4 with TRBJ2-2; D is ambiguous. Germline values: CDR1 SGHNT, CDR2 YYREEE (reference sequence). Deletions cut 4 bases from V and 3 bases from J, with 13 bases between. The CDR3 extends over 15 amino acids. The CDR3, as DNA: TGTGCCAGCAGCCCTACTCTAAGGTACACCGGGGAGCTGTTTTTT. Translated, it gives CASSPTLRYTGELFF.

In this sample, this clonotype turned up many times. The V call is TRBV19, the J call TRBJ1-5; perhaps TRBD1 as D (5 bases). The CDR3 covers 16 residues. CDR1 LNHDA and CDR2 SQIVND come from the germline V gene (reference sequence). V lost 3 bases to trimming and J lost 1 base, with 13 bases between them. The CDR3 region is CASSIRGWDSNQPQHF. As DNA, the CDR3 is TGTGCCAGTAGTATTAGAGGTTGGGACAGCAATCAGCCCCAGCATTTT.

About this clonotype: One end of the junction varies from germline; a read error may be responsible. This rearrangement joins TRBV7-2 to TRBJ2-5; D is unresolved. The CDR3 spans 13 residues. Germline assignment: CDR1 SGHTA and CDR2 FQGNSA. CDR3 DNA sequence: TGTGCCAGCAGCTTAGATCACCCAAGAGACCCTGTCTTC. This codes for CASSLDHPRDPVF. The complete variable domain, with remaining parts taken from reference TRBV7-2 and TRBJ2-5, reads GAGVSQSPSNKVTEKGKDVELRCDPISGHTALYWYRQSLGQGLEFLIYFQGNSAPDKSGLPSDRFSAERTGGSVSTLTIQRTQQEDSAVYLCASSLDHPRDPVFGPGTRLLVL.

This clonotype was recorded many times. The V gene is TRBV3-1, the J gene TRBJ2-4; 15 bases fit TRBD2. Germline V lookup: CDR1 LGHDT, CDR2 YNNKEL (reference sequence). The CDR3 is 16 amino acids. V shed 0 bases, J shed 8 bases, and the junction held 2 bases outside the gene matches. The CDR3 loop reads CASSQEGTSGRYIQYF. DNA for the CDR3: TGTGCCAGCAGCCAAGAGGGGACTAGCGGGAGGTACATTCAGTACTTC.

This clonotype was counted many times. The chain links TRBV6-5 to TRBJ1-6; the D gene is possibly TRBD1 (6 bases). V shed 6 bases and J shed 8 bases, with 20 bases lying between them. There are 16 residues in the CDR3. Germline CDR1 MNHEY, CDR2 SVGAGI. The CDR3 here is CASRYAGEESYSPLHF. As DNA, the CDR3 is TGTGCCAGCAGATACGCAGGGGAGGAATCGTATTCACCCCTCCACTTT.

The chain has TRBV3-1 and TRBJ1-2, with D perhaps TRBD1 (5 bases). The CDR3 length is 14 residues. Germline CDR1 and CDR2: LGHDT and YNNKEL (reference sequence). Trimming took off 1 base at V and 14 bases at J, with 20 bases between the two ends. CDR3 nucleotide sequence: TGTGCCAGCAGCCAAGGCGGGGCTTCTAGGGCTTGGACCTTC. This translates into CASSQGGASRAWTF. Based on the CDR3 plus reference TRBV3-1 and TRBJ1-2, the full variable domain is DTAVSQTPKYLVTQMGNDKSIKCEQNLGHDTMYWYKQDSKKFLKIMFSYNNKELIINETVPNRFSPKSPDKAHLNLHINSLELGDSAVYFCASSQGGASRAWTFGSGTRLTVV.

This clonotype was seen more than once but under ten times. This chain joins TRBV27 and TRBJ2-2; D perhaps matches TRBD2 (6 bases). Trimming pared 8 bases from V and 1 base from J, leaving 14 bases between. There are 15 residues in the CDR3. Germline lookup yields CDR1 MNHEY and CDR2 SMNVEV (reference sequence). The CDR3 loop is CASRSGTQNTGELFF. The CDR3 bases are TGTGCCAGCCGATCCGGGACTCAGAACACCGGGGAGCTGTTTTTT.

The chain uses TRBV12-3 or TRBV12-4 and TRBJ1-6; perhaps TRBD1 as D (5 bases). The length of the CDR3 is 13 residues. V was shortened by 6 bases and J by 10 bases, with 13 bases between the two germline ends. The CDR3 nucleotides read TGTGCCAGCAGCCTGTCCTCAGGGTCACCCCTCCACTTT. Its protein is CASSLSSGSPLHF.

This clonotype was counted ten times or more. The chain joins TRBV5-1 to TRBJ2-7; D gene unclear. Germline V gene data show CDR1 as SGHRS and CDR2 as YFSETQ. The CDR3 is 14 amino acids. V gave up 0 bases and J gave up 3 bases, with 10 bases separating them. For the CDR3, the DNA is TGCGCCAGCAGCTTGGGGCGGACCCTCTACGAGCAGTACTTC. It encodes CASSLGRTLYEQYF.

The table lists this clonotype with a few counts. The chain is built from TRBV6-2 or TRBV6-3 and TRBJ1-5; TRBD1 aligns across 10 bases. CDR1 and CDR2 from the germline V gene are MNHEY and SVGEGT. The CDR3 runs to 15 residues. Germline trimming cut 6 bases from V and 7 bases from J; bases unmatched to any gene: 9. CDR3 coding DNA: TGTGCCAGCAGCCTGGGACAGGGGATCGGCCAGCCCCAGCATTTT. Translated, it gives CASSLGQGIGQPQHF.

This clonotype was seen ten or more times. The chain recombines TRBV6-1 with TRBJ2-3, with D maybe TRBD1 (6 bases). The germline CDR1 and CDR2 sequences are MNHNS and SASEGT. The CDR3 extends over 13 amino acids. Trimming took 8 bases from V and 3 from J, leaving 12 bases between them. The CDR3: CASSSGETDTQYF. The CDR3 bases are TGTGCCAGCTCTTCAGGGGAGACAGATACGCAGTATTTT.

Ten or more counts support this clonotype. The rearrangement links TRBV4-2 to TRBJ2-7, with 13 bases that match TRBD2. V gave up 2 bases and J gave up 4 bases; unmatched junction bases: 2. The CDR3 totals 15 residues. Germline-derived CDR1 and CDR2 are LGHNA and YNFKEQ. Here the CDR3 DNA reads TGTGCCAGCAGCCAACGACTAGCGGGGGGTTACGAGCAGTACTTC. It translates to CASSQRLAGGYEQYF.